These 20 T cell receptor beta chains share one sample of origin, sequenced in a study of OX40 agonist ivuxolimab in advanced cancers. TCRdb's table, derived via immunoSEQ multiplex PCR, lists solely in-frame clones and lacks some. In the table there are just over 50,000 clones, almost 90% of which are singletons. The sample was CD4+ or CD8+ T cells sorted from blood, taken in a trial of the OX40 agonist ivuxolimab. Receptors were obtained from an adult with an advanced solid tumor such as melanoma, head and neck, liver or kidney cancer.

The rearrangement uses TRBV2 and TRBJ2-2; D ambiguous. Germline CDR1 and CDR2: SNHLY and FYNNEI. The length of the CDR3 is 13 residues. V was shortened by 6 bases and J by 6 bases, with 11 bases between the two germline ends. The DNA of the CDR3 is TGTGCCAGCAGAGAACAGACCCCCGGGGAGCTGTTTTTT. Translation gives CASREQTPGELFF.

The V gene is TRBV11-2, the J gene TRBJ2-7; D possibly corresponds to TRBD1 (5 bases). The CDR3 length is 16 residues. From germline, CDR1 is SGHAT and CDR2 FQNNGV. V lost 1 base to trimming and J lost 0 bases, with 13 bases between them. The CDR3 loop reads CASSLVRDRFSYEQYF. The CDR3 coding sequence is TGTGCCAGCAGCTTAGTCCGAGACAGATTCTCCTACGAGCAGTACTTC.

The CDR3 sequence is CASSVGAGRTEAFF. The CDR3 region has the DNA TGTGCCAGCAGCGTAGGGGCAGGGAGGACTGAAGCTTTCTTT. The gene calls are TRBV9 and TRBJ1-1; D is possibly TRBD1 (5 bases). V lost 0 bases and J 5 bases, leaving 11 bases between the germline ends. The CDR3 covers 14 residues. The germline V gene encodes CDR1 SGDLS and CDR2 YYNGEE.

This chain connects TRBV30 to TRBJ2-2, with 9 bases identical to TRBD1. In germline, CDR1 is GTSNPN, CDR2 SVGIG (reference sequence). Unmatched junction bases numbered 5, after V lost 1 base and J lost 5 bases. The CDR3 length is 15 residues. The DNA for the CDR3 is TGTGCCTGGAGTGCGGGACAGGGAAGGACCGGGGAGCTGTTTTTT. It is translated as CAWSAGQGRTGELFF.

This chain connects TRBV29-1 to TRBJ1-4, with 7 bases lining up with TRBD1. Trimming took 6 bases from V and 5 from J; bases not matched to a gene: 12. The CDR3 has 15 residues. CDR1 and CDR2 (germline): SQVTM, ANQGSEA. The CDR3 protein is CSVFRRDSSNEKLFF. For the CDR3, the DNA is TGCAGCGTGTTTAGACGGGACAGTTCCAATGAAAAACTGTTTTTT.

The chain couples TRBV30 to TRBJ2-1; no definite D call. With 0 bases removed from V and 8 bases from J, the gap between germline ends came to 8 bases. The germline V gene has CDR1 GTSNPN and CDR2 SVGIG (reference sequence). The CDR3 sequence is 12 residues long. The CDR3 loop is CAWSVFPDEQFF. The CDR3 nucleotides are TGTGCCTGGAGTGTGTTCCCGGATGAGCAGTTCTTC.

This clone was seen a handful of times. The chain uses TRBV6-1 and TRBJ1-5, with D unclear. The CDR3 contains 16 residues. Germline CDR1 is MNHNS and CDR2 is SASEGT. The germline V and J ends were trimmed by 1 base and 6 bases, with 16 bases remaining between them. The CDR3 region is CASSEGLALNRQPQHF. The CDR3 DNA follows: TGTGCCAGCAGTGAAGGTTTAGCACTGAATCGTCAGCCCCAGCATTTT.

The chain recombines TRBV4-1 with TRBJ1-1, with TRBD1 as a possible D gene (5 bases). Germline V gives CDR1 MGHRA, CDR2 YSYEKL. V lost 1 base to trimming and J lost 1 base, with 10 bases between them. CDR3 size: 15 residues. This CDR3 reads CASSQGEGRNTEAFF. The CDR3 region has the DNA TGCGCCAGCAGCCAAGGTGAGGGGAGGAACACTGAAGCTTTCTTT.

The chain recombines TRBV5-4 with TRBJ1-5; TRBD1 is a possible D gene (5 bases). CDR1 and CDR2 from the germline V gene are SGHNT and YYREEE (reference sequence). With 4 bases removed from V and 7 bases from J, the gap between germline ends came to 15 bases. The CDR3 is 14 amino acids. For the CDR3, the DNA is TGTGCCAGCAGCCGGGACGGGTATAACCAGCCCCAGCATTTT. It codes for CASSRDGYNQPQHF.

The gene calls are TRBV5-5 and TRBJ2-2; 10 bases match TRBD2. From germline, CDR1 is SGHKS and CDR2 YYEKEE (reference sequence). V trimming: 0 bases; J trimming: 5 bases; junction bases outside the gene matches: 4. This CDR3 is 16 amino acids long. The CDR3 sequence is CASSLVTSGATGELFF. In DNA, the CDR3 is TGTGCCAGCAGCTTGGTAACTAGCGGGGCAACCGGGGAGCTGTTTTTT. Full variable domain (rest looked up from reference TRBV5-5 and TRBJ2-2): DAGVTQSPTHLIKTRGQQVTLRCSPISGHKSVSWYQQVLGQGPQFIFQYYEKEERGRGNFPDRFSARQFPNYSSELNVNALLLGDSALYLCASSLVTSGATGELFFGEGSRLTVL.

The CDR3 DNA follows: TGTGCCAGCAGCGTAGGGGGGAGCATCAGCTCCTACGAGCAGTACTTC. It translates to CASSVGGSISSYEQYF. The chain is built from TRBV9 and TRBJ2-5; D is tentatively TRBD1 or TRBD2 (5 bases each). The assigned J gene may be wrong: the sequence end matches TRBJ2-7 better. CDR1 is SGDLS and CDR2 is YYNGEE in the germline V gene. CDR3 length: 16 amino acids.

The chain is built from TRBV14 and TRBJ1-1, with D tentatively TRBD1 (5 bases). Germline V CDR1 and CDR2: SGHDN, FVKESK. Trimming cost V 3 bases and J 1 base, with 12 bases left between them. This CDR3 has 15 residues. CDR3 DNA: TGTGCCAGCAGCCACCGCCAGGGTACGAACACTGAAGCTTTCTTT. Its protein is CASSHRQGTNTEAFF. The full variable domain, rest sourced from reference TRBV14 and TRBJ1-1, is EAGVTQFPSHSVIEKGQTVTLRCDPISGHDNLYWYRRVMGKEIKFLLHFVKESKQDESGMPNNRFLAERTGGTYSTLKVQPAELEDSGVYFCASSHRQGTNTEAFFGQGTRLTVV.

J is TRBJ1-3 and V is TRBV6-6; D is possibly TRBD1 (5 bases). Germline V gene sequence: CDR1 MNHNY, CDR2 SVGAGI (reference sequence). Trimming took 0 bases from V and 1 from J, leaving 10 bases between them. The CDR3 totals 16 residues. For the CDR3, the DNA is TGTGCCAGCAGTTACTCCGCAGGGAGTTCTGGAAACACCATATATTTT. This translates into CASSYSAGSSGNTIYF.

V and J are TRBV19 and TRBJ1-1; no clear D. The CDR3 length is 14 residues. CDR1 is LNHDA, CDR2 SQIVND, per germline (reference sequence). V was shortened by 6 bases and J by 1 base, with 12 bases between the two germline ends. For the CDR3, the DNA is TGTGCCAGTAGCCCGGAACTGAGGAACACTGAAGCTTTCTTT. This codes for CASSPELRNTEAFF.

The gene calls are TRBV18 and TRBJ1-2, with 10 bases lining up with TRBD1. The CDR3 has 15 amino acids. V was clipped by 6 bases and J by 7 bases; unmatched bases: 11. CDR1 and CDR2 (germline): KGHSH, LQKENI. The DNA of the CDR3 is TGTGCCAGCTCGCGTTCCGGGACAGGGGACAGTGGCTACACCTTC. Its translation is CASSRSGTGDSGYTF.

The V gene is TRBV6-1, the J gene TRBJ2-7; D is possibly TRBD1 (6 bases). CDR3 length: 15 amino acids. With 0 bases removed from V and 3 bases from J, the gap between germline ends came to 12 bases. CDR1 MNHNS and CDR2 SASEGT come from the germline V gene. CDR3 sequence reads: CASSEALQGIYEQYF. The CDR3 DNA is TGTGCCAGCAGTGAAGCGCTACAGGGCATCTACGAGCAGTACTTC.

This chain joins TRBV6-5 and TRBJ2-3, with D perhaps TRBD1 (5 bases). The CDR3 is 14 residues long. The germline gives CDR1 MNHEY, CDR2 SVGAGI. V was clipped by 0 bases and J by 5 bases, with 9 bases between them. The CDR3 is CASSYSIRGDTQYF. CDR3 DNA sequence: TGTGCCAGCAGTTACTCGATAAGGGGAGATACGCAGTATTTT.

This chain links TRBV4-2 with TRBJ2-1, with 9 nucleotides matching TRBD2. Looked up from germline, CDR1 is LGHNA and CDR2 is YNFKEQ. CDR3 length: 21 amino acids. The trim removed 4 bases at V and 0 bases at J, leaving 19 bases unmatched. The chain's CDR3 is CASSPGEVVLAGDRSYNEQFF. Here the CDR3 DNA reads TGTGCCAGCAGCCCCGGGGAGGTGGTTTTAGCGGGAGACCGCTCCTACAATGAGCAGTTCTTC.

The chain employs TRBV5-6 and TRBJ2-2, with 9 nucleotides matching TRBD1. This CDR3 is built from 15 residues. The V segment lost 4 bases and the J segment 3 bases; nucleotides outside the gene matches: 4. Germline V gene sequence: CDR1 SGHDT, CDR2 YYEEEE. For the CDR3, the DNA is TGTGCCAGCAGCCTCGGACAGGGGTACACCGGGGAGCTGTTTTTT. This translates into CASSLGQGYTGELFF.

The chain employs TRBV9 and TRBJ2-4, with TRBD2 matching 7 bases. Looked up from germline, CDR1 is SGDLS and CDR2 is YYNGEE. The junction had 9 bases not matched to a gene; V was cut back by 0 bases and J by 0 bases. CDR3 length: 18 residues. CDR3 amino acids: CASSVEGSGRLAKNIQYF. For the CDR3, the DNA is TGTGCCAGCAGCGTAGAAGGTAGCGGGCGCCTAGCCAAAAACATTCAGTACTTC.